Below, 24 T cell receptor beta chains from the same sample are listed, as sequenced in a study of PD-1 blockade in classical Hodgkin lymphoma. Time point here: cycle 4 day 1 (C4D1), after 6 weeks of nivolumab. All patients experienced relapse after autologous stem cell transplantation, and brentuximab vedotin exposure was variable. Measured with immunoSEQ multiplex PCR; TCRdb has only the in-frame clones, and not every one. The sample consists of tens of thousands of clones, around nine tenths of them appearing once. Sequencing used peripheral blood mononuclear cells (PBMCs), obtained before the fourth cycle of nivolumab. Source of these receptors: a human donor with classical Hodgkin lymphoma.

The V gene is TRBV7-8, the J gene TRBJ1-5; 7 nucleotides match TRBD1. V shed 3 bases, J shed 5 bases, and the junction held 7 bases outside the gene matches. CDR1 is SGHVS and CDR2 is FQNEAQ in the germline V gene. The CDR3 is made up of 15 amino acids. DNA for the CDR3: TGTGCCAGCAGCTTCCAGGGGGACTTCTATCAGCCCCAGCATTTT. Its translation is CASSFQGDFYQPQHF.

The chain links TRBV7-2 to TRBJ2-7; D gene unclear. With 5 bases removed from V and 5 bases from J, the gap between germline ends came to 16 bases. There are 14 residues in the CDR3. Germline lookup yields CDR1 SGHTA and CDR2 FQGNSA. CDR3 sequence reads: CASSPPFRLHEQYF. The CDR3 DNA reads TGTGCCAGCAGCCCACCGTTCCGCTTGCACGAGCAGTACTTC.

The genes are TRBV7-6 and TRBJ2-5; 8 bases are shared with TRBD2. The junction had 9 bases not matched to a gene; V was cut back by 5 bases and J by 7 bases. The CDR3 is 14 residues long. The germline V gene has CDR1 SGHVS and CDR2 FNYEAQ. The CDR3 reads CASSPTYGGGTQYF. The CDR3 bases are TGTGCCAGCAGCCCTACCTACGGGGGGGGGACCCAGTACTTC.

This chain uses TRBV18 with TRBJ1-5; D unresolved. Trimming stripped 3 bases from V and 3 bases from J, with 6 bases between. Germline V gene lookup returns CDR1 KGHSH and CDR2 LQKENI. CDR3 length: 13 amino acids. The DNA for the CDR3 is TGTGCCAGCTCACCGGGGTACAATCAGCCCCAGCATTTT. Translation gives CASSPGYNQPQHF.

The chain employs TRBV9 and TRBJ2-5; TRBD1 or TRBD2 may be the D gene (5 bases each). Germline V gives CDR1 SGDLS, CDR2 YYNGEE. This CDR3 region has 14 residues. Trimming took off 2 bases at V and 5 bases at J, with 13 bases between the two ends. The CDR3 sequence: CASSVMRGEETQYF. The CDR3 bases are TGTGCCAGCAGCGTTATGAGGGGCGAGGAGACCCAGTACTTC.

The CDR3 coding sequence is TGTGCCAGTAGTATAGGTGGTAAAGAAGAAAAACTGTTTTTT. This sequence encodes CASSIGGKEEKLFF. J is TRBJ1-4 and V is TRBV19; D is unresolved. The length of the CDR3 is 14 residues. The V gene's germline CDR1 is LNHDA and CDR2 SQIVND (reference sequence). The V gene lost 1 base and the J gene lost 8 bases, with 11 bases spanning the gap.

This rearrangement joins TRBV6-4 to TRBJ2-2; tentatively, D is TRBD1 or TRBD2 (5 bases each). The CDR3 length is 15 residues. V lost 2 bases, J lost 5 bases, and 12 bases lay in between. The germline V gene encodes CDR1 MRHNA and CDR2 SNTAGT. CDR3 in amino acids: CASSDGAGSTGELFF. The CDR3 nucleotides are TGTGCCAGCAGTGACGGGGCAGGGAGTACCGGGGAGCTGTTTTTT.

The CDR3 loop reads CARSSYVSNQPQHF. The CDR3 coding sequence is TGTGCCAGAAGCTCGTACGTTAGCAATCAGCCCCAGCATTTT. This chain connects TRBV5-3 to TRBJ1-5; D not certain. TRBV5-3 is labeled an ORF, and its function is uncertain. Trimming left V 3 bases short and J 0 bases short, with 7 bases between. This CDR3 region has 14 residues.

This chain connects TRBV7-2 to TRBJ1-2; the D is unclear. In germline, CDR1 is SGHTA, CDR2 FQGNSA. This CDR3 has 10 residues. V was shortened by 6 bases and J by 5 bases, with 4 bases between the two germline ends. The CDR3 spells CASRRYGYTF. The CDR3 DNA reads as TGTGCCAGCAGAAGATATGGCTACACCTTC. Using reference TRBV7-2 and TRBJ1-2 for the parts outside the CDR3, the full variable domain is GAGVSQSPSNKVTEKGKDVELRCDPISGHTALYWYRQSLGQGLEFLIYFQGNSAPDKSGLPSDRFSAERTGGSVSTLTIQRTQQEDSAVYLCASRRYGYTFGSGTRLTVV.

The chain combines TRBV5-1 with TRBJ1-1, with D uncertain. This CDR3 contains 13 residues. V lost 0 bases and J 5 bases, leaving 8 bases between the germline ends. Per the germline V gene, CDR1 is SGHRS and CDR2 is YFSETQ. CDR3 in amino acids: CASSLEGWTEAFF. The CDR3, as DNA: TGCGCCAGCAGCTTGGAGGGATGGACTGAAGCTTTCTTT.

The chain has TRBV5-1 and TRBJ2-3; the match to TRBD1 covers 9 bases. V was clipped by 0 bases and J by 3 bases; unmatched bases: 2. CDR3 length equals 15 residues. Germline loops: CDR1 SGHRS, CDR2 YFSETQ. In DNA, the CDR3 is TGCGCCAGCAGCTTGGACAGGGGGCAAACAGATACGCAGTATTTT. Translation gives CASSLDRGQTDTQYF.

The chain carries TRBV7-3 and TRBJ1-1; no reliable D call. Germline CDR1 and CDR2: SGHTA and FQGTGA. This CDR3 contains 13 residues. With 5 bases removed from V and 0 bases from J, the gap between germline ends came to 7 bases. In DNA, the CDR3 is TGTGCCAGCAGCGTCAGGATGAACACTGAAGCTTTCTTT. Translating gives CASSVRMNTEAFF.

This chain joins TRBV5-1 and TRBJ1-2, with D possibly TRBD1 on 5 matching bases. There are 14 residues in the CDR3. CDR1 is SGHRS and CDR2 is YFSETQ in the germline V gene. V shed 4 bases and J shed 3 bases, with 13 bases lying between them. The CDR3 region is CASSPGLLDYGYTF. In DNA, the CDR3 is TGCGCCAGCAGCCCGGGGCTCCTGGACTATGGCTACACCTTC.

This chain links TRBV5-4 with TRBJ2-7; D call uncertain. Germline CDR1 is SGHNT and CDR2 is YYREEE (reference sequence). This CDR3 is 13 amino acids long. V lost 5 bases and J lost 0, with 9 bases in between. CDR3 sequence: CASSPSDSYEQYF. In DNA form, the CDR3 reads TGTGCCAGCAGTCCGTCAGACTCCTACGAGCAGTACTTC. The variable domain in full, with the rest retrieved from reference TRBV5-4 and TRBJ2-7, is ETGVTQSPTHLIKTRGQQVTLRCSSQSGHNTVSWYQQALGQGPQFIFQYYREEENGRGNFPPRFSGLQFPNYSSELNVNALELDDSALYLCASSPSDSYEQYFGPGTRLTVT.

V gene TRBV7-9 combines with J gene TRBJ1-2, with no clear D. The V gene's germline CDR1 is SEHNR and CDR2 FQNEAQ (reference sequence). The CDR3 sequence is 16 residues long. The V end lost 0 bases, the J end lost 3 bases, and 14 bases lay between the germline ends. The CDR3: CASSLALPRMHYGYTF. Written as DNA, the CDR3 is TGTGCCAGCAGCTTAGCGTTGCCCCGAATGCACTATGGCTACACCTTC.

The J gene is TRBJ1-1, the V gene TRBV5-1, with a possible D match to TRBD1 (5 bases). This CDR3 is built from 14 residues. CDR1 and CDR2 from the germline V gene are SGHRS and YFSETQ. V lost 4 bases and J lost 0, with 10 bases in between. CDR3 DNA sequence: TGCGCCAGCAGCATTCAGGGCATGAACACTGAAGCTTTCTTT. Translating gives CASSIQGMNTEAFF.

The rearrangement uses TRBV19 and TRBJ2-3; D is uncertain. The germline V and J ends were trimmed by 3 bases and 2 bases, with 12 bases remaining between them. The germline gives CDR1 LNHDA, CDR2 SQIVND (reference sequence). The CDR3 loop spans 15 amino acids. This chain's CDR3 is CASSIESRNTDTQYF. The CDR3 nucleotides are TGTGCCAGTAGTATTGAGAGTAGAAACACAGATACGCAGTATTTT.

This clone has only a few counts. The chain joins TRBV5-4 to TRBJ1-1; TRBD1 aligns across 8 bases. The CDR3 consists of 14 residues. The V segment lost 10 bases and the J segment 0 bases; nucleotides outside the gene matches: 8. Germline CDR1 is SGHNT and CDR2 is YYREEE (reference sequence). The CDR3 nucleotides are TGTGCCGGAACAGGGGGAGGGGTGAACACTGAAGCTTTCTTT. Its translation is CAGTGGGVNTEAFF.

The V call is TRBV28, the J call TRBJ2-1, with D perhaps matching TRBD2 (6 bases). The germline V and J ends were trimmed by 6 bases and 2 bases, with 14 bases remaining between them. The germline CDR1 and CDR2 sequences are MDHEN and SYDVKM. This CDR3 has 15 residues. Here the CDR3 reads CASRGTGVPYNEQFF. As DNA, the CDR3 is TGTGCCAGCAGGGGGACGGGAGTTCCCTACAATGAGCAGTTCTTC.

J is TRBJ2-7 and V is TRBV27, with a possible D match to TRBD2 (6 bases). Germline lookup yields CDR1 MNHEY and CDR2 SMNVEV (reference sequence). V was pared by 4 bases and J by 2 bases, with 9 bases between. CDR3 size: 13 residues. CDR3 nucleotide sequence: TGTGCCAGCAGTTCGGGGGAAGCCTACGAGCAGTACTTC. It is translated as CASSSGEAYEQYF.

Details on this clone: Other DNA sequences in the sample encode the same CDR3. This chain links TRBV5-1 with TRBJ2-5; a weak D match, TRBD2 (6 bases). The germline V and J ends were trimmed by 0 bases and 5 bases, with 14 bases remaining between them. This CDR3 is 15 amino acids long. Germline V gene sequence: CDR1 SGHRS, CDR2 YFSETQ. The DNA for the CDR3 is TGCGCCAGCAGCTTGGGGGGTCTCGCGGGGGAGACCCAGTACTTC. Its translation: CASSLGGLAGETQYF.

The V call is TRBV5-4, the J call TRBJ1-5; unclear D gene. The V gene's germline CDR1 is SGHNT and CDR2 YYREEE (reference sequence). This CDR3 comprises 14 residues. Between the trimmed V and J ends, which lost 2 bases and 5 bases, there was a span of 11 bases. The CDR3 loop reads CASSFMSGDQPQHF. CDR3 coding DNA: TGTGCCAGCAGCTTTATGTCCGGAGATCAGCCCCAGCATTTT.

The genes are TRBV7-2 and TRBJ1-5; possibly TRBD1 for D (5 bases). The V and J ends lost 3 bases and 7 bases respectively, with 13 bases between them. This CDR3 is built from 14 residues. Germline-derived CDR1 and CDR2 are SGHTA and FQGNSA. CDR3 protein: CASSLGGDGQPQHF. The DNA for the CDR3 is TGTGCCAGCAGCTTGGGAGGGGATGGCCAGCCCCAGCATTTT. The whole variable domain, remainder taken from reference TRBV7-2 and TRBJ1-5, is GAGVSQSPSNKVTEKGKDVELRCDPISGHTALYWYRQSLGQGLEFLIYFQGNSAPDKSGLPSDRFSAERTGGSVSTLTIQRTQQEDSAVYLCASSLGGDGQPQHFGDGTRLSIL.

V is TRBV7-9 and J is TRBJ2-1; D is ambiguous. The length of the CDR3 is 12 residues. The germline V gene has CDR1 SEHNR and CDR2 FQNEAQ (reference sequence). The germline V and J ends were trimmed by 7 bases and 7 bases, with 11 bases remaining between them. CDR3 sequence (DNA): TGTGCCAGCAAAACAAACGAAAATGAGCAGTTCTTC. It translates to CASKTNENEQFF.